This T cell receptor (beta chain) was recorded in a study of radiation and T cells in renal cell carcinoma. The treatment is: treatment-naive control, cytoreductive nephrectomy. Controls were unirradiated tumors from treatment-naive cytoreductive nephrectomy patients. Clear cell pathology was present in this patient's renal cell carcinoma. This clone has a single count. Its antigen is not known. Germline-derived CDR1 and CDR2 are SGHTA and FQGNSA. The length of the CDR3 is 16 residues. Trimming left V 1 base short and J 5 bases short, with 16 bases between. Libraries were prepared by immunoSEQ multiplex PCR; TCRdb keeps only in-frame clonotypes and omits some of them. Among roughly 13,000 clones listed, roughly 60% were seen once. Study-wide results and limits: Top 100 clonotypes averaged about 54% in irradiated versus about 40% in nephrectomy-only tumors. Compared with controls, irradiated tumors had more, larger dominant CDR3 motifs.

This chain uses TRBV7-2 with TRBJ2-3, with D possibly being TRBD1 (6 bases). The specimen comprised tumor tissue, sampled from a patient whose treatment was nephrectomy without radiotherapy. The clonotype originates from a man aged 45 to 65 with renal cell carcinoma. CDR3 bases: TGTGCCAGCAGCTTAGTCGGCTTAAAGGGGGAAGATACGCAGTATTTT. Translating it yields CASSLVGLKGEDTQYF.